This T cell receptor (beta chain) emerged from a study of blood T cell repertoires in COVID-19. The CDR3 contains 15 residues. V shed 4 bases and J 1 base; nucleotides not matched to a gene: 8. Germline values: CDR1 SGHRS, CDR2 YFSETQ. This clone was detected only a few times. Sequencing used immunoSEQ multiplex PCR; TCRdb keeps in-frame clones, though not all of them. The sample lists about 240,000 clones; approximately 86% were seen once. The sequence derives from a man aged 60-69 years who had recovered from COVID-19. The sample taken for sequencing was peripheral blood. The chain combines TRBV5-1 with TRBJ2-7, with TRBD1 matching 7 bases. The CDR3 loop is CASSPTGKMSYEQYF. CDR3 sequence (DNA): TGCGCCAGCAGCCCGACAGGGAAGATGTCCTACGAGCAGTACTTC. The full variable domain, completed using reference TRBV5-1 and TRBJ2-7, is KAGVTQTPRYLIKTRGQQVTLSCSPISGHRSVSWYQQTPGQGLQFLFEYFSETQRNKGNFPGRFSGRQFSNSRSEMNVSTLELGDSALYLCASSPTGKMSYEQYFGPGTRLTVT.